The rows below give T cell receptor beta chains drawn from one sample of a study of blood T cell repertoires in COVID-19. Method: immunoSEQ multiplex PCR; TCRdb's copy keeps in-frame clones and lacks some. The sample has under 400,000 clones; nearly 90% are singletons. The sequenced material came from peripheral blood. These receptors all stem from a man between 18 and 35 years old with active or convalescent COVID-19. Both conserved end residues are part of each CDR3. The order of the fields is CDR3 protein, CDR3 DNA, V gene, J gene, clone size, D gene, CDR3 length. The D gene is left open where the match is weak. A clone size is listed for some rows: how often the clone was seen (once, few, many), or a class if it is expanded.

CDR3 protein: CASSDYRAGVGEAFF
CDR3 DNA: TGTGCCAGCAGTGACTACAGGGCTGGGGTCGGTGAAGCTTTCTTT
V gene: TRBV6-4
J gene: TRBJ1-1
clone size: once
D gene: NA
CDR3 length: 15

CDR3 protein: CASSTTHGGETQYF
CDR3 DNA: TGTGCCAGCAGCACAACCCATGGCGGGGAGACCCAGTACTTC
V gene: TRBV9
J gene: TRBJ2-5
clone size: NA
D gene: NA
CDR3 length: 14

CDR3 protein: CASLPDPGQGLYEQYF
CDR3 DNA: TGTGCCAGTCTTCCTGACCCGGGACAGGGGTTATACGAGCAGTACTTC
V gene: TRBV19
J gene: TRBJ2-7
clone size: NA
D gene: TRBD1
CDR3 length: 16

CDR3 protein: CSEGDRDNYGYTF
CDR3 DNA: TGCAGCGAGGGGGACAGGGACAACTATGGCTACACCTTC
V gene: TRBV29-1
J gene: TRBJ1-2
clone size: NA
D gene: TRBD1
CDR3 length: 13

CDR3 protein: CASNRWGQGVRGYTF
CDR3 DNA: TGTGCCAGCAATAGATGGGGACAGGGGGTTCGTGGCTACACCTTC
V gene: TRBV7-9
J gene: TRBJ1-2
clone size: NA
D gene: TRBD1
CDR3 length: 15

CDR3 protein: CASEVAGGSSYEQYF
CDR3 DNA: TGTGCCAGCGAAGTTGCGGGAGGGAGCTCCTACGAGCAGTACTTC
V gene: TRBV25-1
J gene: TRBJ2-7
clone size: NA
D gene: TRBD2
CDR3 length: 15

CDR3 protein: CASSPGGGYTDTQYF
CDR3 DNA: TGTGCCAGCAGTCCGGGGGGGGGATACACAGATACGCAGTATTTT
V gene: TRBV28
J gene: TRBJ2-3
clone size: NA
D gene: TRBD2
CDR3 length: 15

CDR3 protein: CASSLDGRRYEQYF
CDR3 DNA: TGCGCCAGCAGCTTGGACGGGAGAAGATACGAGCAGTACTTC
V gene: TRBV5-1
J gene: TRBJ2-7
clone size: NA
D gene: NA
CDR3 length: 14

CDR3 protein: CASQQGGTEAFF
CDR3 DNA: TGTGCCAGCCAACAGGGGGGCACTGAAGCTTTCTTT
V gene: TRBV19
J gene: TRBJ1-1
clone size: NA
D gene: TRBD1
CDR3 length: 12

CDR3 protein: CASSWGGVRYNEQFF
CDR3 DNA: TGTGCCAGCAGCTGGGGGGGAGTAAGGTACAATGAGCAGTTCTTC
V gene: TRBV11-2
J gene: TRBJ2-1
clone size: NA
D gene: TRBD2
CDR3 length: 15

CDR3 protein: CARRVSPKSYNEQFF
CDR3 DNA: TGTGCAAGGCGGGTCTCACCTAAGTCCTACAATGAGCAGTTCTTC
V gene: TRBV12-2
J gene: TRBJ2-1
clone size: NA
D gene: NA
CDR3 length: 15

CDR3 protein: CASSLVQGSTSNYGYTF
CDR3 DNA: TGCGCCAGCAGCCTGGTACAGGGGTCTACCTCGAACTATGGCTACACCTTC
V gene: TRBV4-1
J gene: TRBJ1-2
clone size: once
D gene: TRBD1
CDR3 length: 17

CDR3 protein: CASSQLDREQYNEQFF
CDR3 DNA: TGTGCCAGCAGCCAGTTGGACAGGGAACAATACAATGAGCAGTTCTTC
V gene: TRBV14
J gene: TRBJ2-1
clone size: NA
D gene: TRBD1
CDR3 length: 16

CDR3 protein: CASSPGRNTGELFF
CDR3 DNA: TGTGCCAGCAGTCCGGGAAGGAACACCGGGGAGCTGTTTTTT
V gene: TRBV2
J gene: TRBJ2-2
clone size: NA
D gene: NA
CDR3 length: 14

CDR3 protein: CASSQGVRGNNEQFF
CDR3 DNA: TGCGCCAGCAGCCAAGGGGTCAGGGGGAACAATGAGCAGTTCTTC
V gene: TRBV4-3
J gene: TRBJ2-1
clone size: few
D gene: TRBD1
CDR3 length: 15

CDR3 protein: CASSSRGFLSGNTIYF
CDR3 DNA: TGTGCCAGCAGTTCCCGAGGGTTTCTCTCTGGAAACACCATATATTTT
V gene: TRBV6-5
J gene: TRBJ1-3
clone size: NA
D gene: NA
CDR3 length: 16

CDR3 protein: CASRYIATSTDTQYF
CDR3 DNA: TGTGCCAGCAGGTACATAGCCACTAGCACAGATACGCAGTATTTT
V gene: TRBV7-2
J gene: TRBJ2-3
clone size: NA
D gene: NA
CDR3 length: 15

CDR3 protein: CASSPSGELFF
CDR3 DNA: TGTGCCAGCAGTCCCTCCGGGGAACTGTTTTTT
V gene: TRBV12-3/TRBV12-4
J gene: TRBJ1-4
clone size: NA
D gene: NA
CDR3 length: 11

CDR3 protein: CASSQQGAKILAKNIQYF
CDR3 DNA: TGTGCCAGCAGCCAACAGGGGGCTAAAATACTAGCCAAAAACATTCAGTACTTC
V gene: TRBV28
J gene: TRBJ2-4
clone size: NA
D gene: TRBD1
CDR3 length: 18

CDR3 protein: CASSSDRDDYEQYF
CDR3 DNA: TGTGCCAGCAGCTCGGACAGGGACGATTACGAGCAGTACTTC
V gene: TRBV5-4
J gene: TRBJ2-7
clone size: NA
D gene: TRBD1
CDR3 length: 14

CDR3 protein: CASSEPLDRVYTGELFF
CDR3 DNA: TGCGCCAGCAGTGAGCCCTTGGACAGGGTCTACACCGGGGAGCTGTTTTTT
V gene: TRBV10-1
J gene: TRBJ2-2
clone size: NA
D gene: TRBD1
CDR3 length: 17

CDR3 protein: CASSLKIESGNGPLHF
CDR3 DNA: TGCGCCAGCAGCTTGAAAATTGAGTCAGGGAATGGGCCCCTCCACTTT
V gene: TRBV5-1
J gene: TRBJ1-6
clone size: NA
D gene: NA
CDR3 length: 16

CDR3 protein: CASSKDREKLFF
CDR3 DNA: TGTGCCAGCAGTAAGGACAGGGAAAAACTGTTTTTT
V gene: TRBV2
J gene: TRBJ1-4
clone size: NA
D gene: TRBD1
CDR3 length: 12

CDR3 protein: CASSLRPGLAGGNEQFF
CDR3 DNA: TGTGCCAGCTCACTCAGGCCGGGACTAGCGGGAGGCAATGAGCAGTTCTTC
V gene: TRBV18
J gene: TRBJ2-1
clone size: NA
D gene: TRBD2
CDR3 length: 17

CDR3 protein: CASSQDQGSRQPQHF
CDR3 DNA: TGTGCCAGCAGCCAAGATCAGGGGTCTCGGCAGCCCCAGCATTTT
V gene: TRBV3-1/TRBV3-2
J gene: TRBJ1-5
clone size: few
D gene: NA
CDR3 length: 15

CDR3 protein: CASSQDTAYEQYF
CDR3 DNA: TGTGCCAGCAGCCAAGATACGGCCTACGAGCAGTACTTC
V gene: TRBV3-1/TRBV3-2
J gene: TRBJ2-7
clone size: NA
D gene: NA
CDR3 length: 13

CDR3 protein: CASSGRGGLDTQYF
CDR3 DNA: TGTGCCAGCAGTGGGCGGGGGGGCTTAGATACGCAGTATTTT
V gene: TRBV28
J gene: TRBJ2-3
clone size: NA
D gene: TRBD2
CDR3 length: 14

CDR3 protein: CASSPLAGVYNEQFF
CDR3 DNA: TGTGCCAGCAGCCCCTTAGCGGGAGTCTACAATGAGCAGTTCTTC
V gene: TRBV11-2
J gene: TRBJ2-1
clone size: NA
D gene: TRBD2
CDR3 length: 15

CDR3 protein: CASSLPDRSGTQYF
CDR3 DNA: TGTGCCAGCAGCCTACCGGACAGGTCGGGGACCCAGTACTTC
V gene: TRBV7-2
J gene: TRBJ2-5
clone size: NA
D gene: TRBD1
CDR3 length: 14

CDR3 protein: CAISELSSGVAYEQYF
CDR3 DNA: TGTGCCATCAGTGAGCTTTCTAGCGGGGTCGCCTACGAGCAGTACTTC
V gene: TRBV10-3
J gene: TRBJ2-7
clone size: NA
D gene: TRBD2
CDR3 length: 16

CDR3 protein: CASATYSGNTIYF
CDR3 DNA: TGTGCCAGTGCAACCTACTCTGGAAACACCATATATTTT
V gene: TRBV19
J gene: TRBJ1-3
clone size: NA
D gene: NA
CDR3 length: 13

CDR3 protein: CASSLIGFQETQYF
CDR3 DNA: TGCGCCAGCAGCTTGATCGGGTTTCAAGAGACCCAGTACTTC
V gene: TRBV5-1
J gene: TRBJ2-5
clone size: NA
D gene: NA
CDR3 length: 14

CDR3 protein: CASSLSLRDMGEQYF
CDR3 DNA: TGTGCCAGCAGCTTATCCCTCCGGGATATGGGCGAGCAGTACTTC
V gene: TRBV13
J gene: TRBJ2-7
clone size: once
D gene: NA
CDR3 length: 15

CDR3 protein: CASTGGGACSPLHF
CDR3 DNA: TGCGCCAGCACGGGAGGGGGGGCCTGTTCACCCCTCCACTTT
V gene: TRBV5-1
J gene: TRBJ1-6
clone size: NA
D gene: NA
CDR3 length: 14

CDR3 protein: CASSQLGDSGGQETQYF
CDR3 DNA: TGTGCCAGCAGCCAATTAGGAGACAGCGGGGGGCAAGAGACCCAGTACTTC
V gene: TRBV4-2
J gene: TRBJ2-5
clone size: NA
D gene: TRBD2
CDR3 length: 17